This TCR beta chain was retrieved from a study of control samples from healthy donors and cancer patients. The table came from immunoSEQ multiplex PCR; TCRdb's copy has only in-frame clones and leaves some out. The table includes over 150,000 clones, just over 95% detected once. This CDR3 region has 15 residues. The V gene end was trimmed by 4 bases and the J gene end by 2 bases; junction bases not matched to a gene: 6. Germline V gives CDR1 SGHRS, CDR2 YFSETQ. This rearrangement joins TRBV5-1 to TRBJ2-3; 8 bases are a match to TRBD1. The sample comprised blood. This TCR was sampled from a woman younger than 45 in good health. The CDR3 DNA reads TGCGCCAGCAGCAGGACAGGGCACCTCACAGATACGCAGTATTTT. Translation gives CASSRTGHLTDTQYF.